There are a few counts of the clone carrying this TCR beta chain. These data are taken from a study of blood T cell repertoires in COVID-19. Whole-study context: Samples taken during acute and convalescent COVID-19 were collected in the United States, Italy and Spain. PBMCs, B-cell-depleted T cells, or T cells provided the cDNA or gDNA that made up the material.

Germline CDR1 SQVTM, CDR2 ANQGSEA. The CDR3 totals 14 residues. Germline trimming cut 5 bases from V and 5 bases from J; bases unmatched to any gene: 9. Original processing methods: Amplification with reference gene primers provided the estimates of nucleated cell counts. The method was immunoSEQ multiplex PCR; TCRdb's version includes in-frame clones alone and lacks a portion of them. That table furnishes V, J and clone size, whereas the DNA furnished D and trimming. The profile shows about 330,000 clones, around four fifths of them singletons. Sequencing used peripheral blood. The chain recombines TRBV29-1 with TRBJ2-1; 7 bases align to TRBD1. This TCR was recovered from a woman in her 50s with acute or convalescent COVID-19. The CDR3 region is CSVPRTGQDNEQFF. The CDR3 DNA sequence: TGCAGCGTTCCTAGGACAGGTCAAGACAATGAGCAGTTCTTC.